The rows below give T cell receptor beta chains drawn from one sample of a study of blood T cell repertoires in COVID-19. The repertoire was sequenced with immunoSEQ multiplex PCR; TCRdb's copy has only in-frame clones and lacks some. The sample carries around 250,000 clones, 91% recorded once. The sequenced sample consisted of PBMCs or T cells enriched from blood (not recorded which). All receptors derive from a human donor in a cohort exposed to, infected with or recovered from COVID-19 (not recorded which). The donor label of this sample is uncertain. The CDR3 runs from the conserved cysteine through the conserved F or W. The order of the fields is CDR3 protein, CDR3 DNA, V gene, clone size, D gene, J gene. A D gene is named only where the DNA matches it firmly. Not every row has a clone size; where given, it reads once, few, many or a size class.

CDR3aa: CASSRYRGQSGNTIYF
CDR3nt: TGTGCCAGCAGCCGCTACAGGGGGCAGAGTGGAAACACCATATATTTT
v_gene: TRBV11-2
abundance: few
d_gene: TRBD1
j_gene: TRBJ1-3

CDR3aa: CASSLAYRGKRDYGYTF
CDR3nt: TGCGCCAGCAGCTTGGCCTACAGGGGTAAAAGGGACTATGGCTACACCTTC
v_gene: TRBV5-1
abundance: NA
d_gene: TRBD1
j_gene: TRBJ1-2

CDR3aa: CSVQVQNTEAFF
CDR3nt: TGCAGCGTACAGGTCCAGAACACTGAAGCTTTCTTT
v_gene: TRBV29-1
abundance: NA
d_gene: NA
j_gene: TRBJ1-1

CDR3aa: CASSQKPTGGSIQYF
CDR3nt: TGCGCCAGCAGCCAAAAACCTACAGGGGGTTCCATTCAGTACTTC
v_gene: TRBV4-1
abundance: NA
d_gene: TRBD1
j_gene: TRBJ2-4

CDR3aa: CASSSVGAYGYTF
CDR3nt: TGTGCCAGCAGTTCAGTGGGGGCATACGGCTACACCTTC
v_gene: TRBV12-3/TRBV12-4
abundance: once
d_gene: NA
j_gene: TRBJ1-2

CDR3aa: CASSGEKNEQFF
CDR3nt: TGTGCCAGCAGCGGGGAGAAGAATGAGCAGTTCTTC
v_gene: TRBV5-5
abundance: NA
d_gene: NA
j_gene: TRBJ2-1

CDR3aa: CASSRGQSEQETQYF
CDR3nt: TGCGCCAGCAGCCGCGGACAATCTGAGCAAGAGACCCAGTACTTC
v_gene: TRBV5-1
abundance: NA
d_gene: NA
j_gene: TRBJ2-5

CDR3aa: CATGQGTGELFF
CDR3nt: TGTGCCACCGGACAGGGAACCGGGGAGCTGTTTTTT
v_gene: TRBV24-1
abundance: NA
d_gene: TRBD1
j_gene: TRBJ2-2

CDR3aa: CASSQEGGGGETEAFF
CDR3nt: TGCGCCAGCAGCCAAGAGGGCGGGGGGGGTGAGACTGAAGCTTTCTTT
v_gene: TRBV4-3
abundance: NA
d_gene: NA
j_gene: TRBJ1-1

CDR3aa: CASSLARWTGYDSDTEAFF
CDR3nt: TGTGCCAGCAGCTTAGCGCGGTGGACAGGGTATGATTCTGACACTGAAGCTTTCTTT
v_gene: TRBV7-8
abundance: NA
d_gene: TRBD1
j_gene: TRBJ1-1

CDR3aa: CAWSALGGLRNIQYF
CDR3nt: TGTGCCTGGAGTGCCCTCGGGGGGCTGCGGAACATTCAGTACTTC
v_gene: TRBV30
abundance: NA
d_gene: NA
j_gene: TRBJ2-4

CDR3aa: CATSDSGGGYGYTF
CDR3nt: TGTGCCACCAGTGATTCAGGGGGTGGCTATGGCTACACCTTC
v_gene: TRBV24-1
abundance: few
d_gene: TRBD1
j_gene: TRBJ1-2

CDR3aa: CATSDSQSTNTGELFF
CDR3nt: TGTGCCACCAGTGATTCACAGAGTACGAACACCGGGGAGCTGTTTTTT
v_gene: TRBV24-1
abundance: NA
d_gene: NA
j_gene: TRBJ2-2

CDR3aa: CASSFPGMEQYF
CDR3nt: TGCGCCAGCAGCTTCCCGGGGATGGAGCAGTACTTC
v_gene: TRBV5-1
abundance: NA
d_gene: NA
j_gene: TRBJ2-7

CDR3aa: CASSPTGPEAFF
CDR3nt: TGTGCCAGCTCACCGACAGGGCCTGAAGCTTTCTTT
v_gene: TRBV18
abundance: NA
d_gene: TRBD1
j_gene: TRBJ1-1

CDR3aa: CASSPPGQGGKEKLFF
CDR3nt: TGTGCCAGCAGCCCCCCGGGACAGGGGGGTAAAGAAAAACTGTTTTTT
v_gene: TRBV3-1/TRBV3-2
abundance: NA
d_gene: TRBD1
j_gene: TRBJ1-4

CDR3aa: CASSEAQHPNYGYTF
CDR3nt: TGTGCCAGCAGTGAAGCGCAACACCCTAACTATGGCTACACCTTC
v_gene: TRBV2
abundance: NA
d_gene: NA
j_gene: TRBJ1-2

CDR3aa: CASSLNGALETQYF
CDR3nt: TGTGCCAGCAGCTTAAATGGGGCGTTAGAGACCCAGTACTTC
v_gene: TRBV7-3
abundance: NA
d_gene: NA
j_gene: TRBJ2-5

CDR3aa: CASSSDTGRPTEAFF
CDR3nt: TGTGCCAGCAGCTCGGACACCGGGCGTCCCACTGAAGCTTTCTTT
v_gene: TRBV7-3
abundance: NA
d_gene: NA
j_gene: TRBJ1-1

CDR3aa: CASSLVTPGLAGSSYEQYF
CDR3nt: TGCGCCAGCAGCTTGGTCACCCCGGGACTAGCGGGGAGCTCCTACGAGCAGTACTTC
v_gene: TRBV5-1
abundance: NA
d_gene: TRBD2
j_gene: TRBJ2-7

CDR3aa: CASSRTGITGELFF
CDR3nt: TGTGCCAGCAGTCGGACAGGGATTACCGGGGAGCTGTTTTTT
v_gene: TRBV6-5
abundance: NA
d_gene: TRBD1
j_gene: TRBJ2-2

CDR3aa: CASSSVGGTEAFF
CDR3nt: TGCGCCAGCAGCTCGGTCGGGGGTACTGAAGCTTTCTTT
v_gene: TRBV5-1
abundance: NA
d_gene: NA
j_gene: TRBJ1-1

CDR3aa: CASSLRGGDYNEQFF
CDR3nt: TGTGCCAGCAGCTTAAGGGGTGGCGACTACAATGAGCAGTTCTTC
v_gene: TRBV7-2
abundance: NA
d_gene: NA
j_gene: TRBJ2-1

CDR3aa: CASTAGFAYGYTF
CDR3nt: TGTGCCAGCACCGCGGGCTTTGCCTATGGCTACACCTTC
v_gene: TRBV27
abundance: few
d_gene: NA
j_gene: TRBJ1-2

CDR3aa: CASIGGTTEAFF
CDR3nt: TGCGCCAGCATCGGGGGTACCACTGAAGCTTTCTTT
v_gene: TRBV4-1
abundance: NA
d_gene: NA
j_gene: TRBJ1-1

CDR3aa: CASSQVTPGATEAFF
CDR3nt: TGTGCCAGCAGCCAGGTCACTCCAGGGGCTACTGAAGCTTTCTTT
v_gene: TRBV4-2
abundance: once
d_gene: NA
j_gene: TRBJ1-1

CDR3aa: CASSGQGQQPQHF
CDR3nt: TGTGCCAGCAGTGGGCAGGGCCAACAGCCCCAGCATTTT
v_gene: TRBV28
abundance: NA
d_gene: NA
j_gene: TRBJ1-5

CDR3aa: CATSDRGQGATHSNQPQHF
CDR3nt: TGTGCCACCAGTGATCGGGGACAGGGGGCAACTCATAGCAATCAGCCCCAGCATTTT
v_gene: TRBV24-1
abundance: NA
d_gene: TRBD1
j_gene: TRBJ1-5

CDR3aa: CASSLFGYGYTF
CDR3nt: TGTGCCAGCAGTTTATTCGGGTATGGCTACACCTTC
v_gene: TRBV12-3/TRBV12-4
abundance: NA
d_gene: NA
j_gene: TRBJ1-2

CDR3aa: CASSISDSLPGVYGYTF
CDR3nt: TGTGCCAGTAGTATAAGCGACAGCCTCCCGGGAGTGTATGGCTACACCTTC
v_gene: TRBV19
abundance: NA
d_gene: NA
j_gene: TRBJ1-2

CDR3aa: CASSPRQGWGYTF
CDR3nt: TGTGCCAGCAGCCCCCGACAGGGTTGGGGCTACACCTTC
v_gene: TRBV7-8
abundance: NA
d_gene: TRBD1
j_gene: TRBJ1-2

CDR3aa: CATSDAQGPGELFF
CDR3nt: TGTGCCACCAGTGATGCGCAGGGTCCCGGGGAGCTGTTTTTT
v_gene: TRBV24-1
abundance: NA
d_gene: NA
j_gene: TRBJ2-2

CDR3aa: CASGPPIWPSPSYGYTF
CDR3nt: TGTGCCAGCGGCCCTCCCATATGGCCATCCCCCTCCTATGGCTACACCTTC
v_gene: TRBV28
abundance: once
d_gene: NA
j_gene: TRBJ1-2

CDR3aa: CASSEKGRGREKLFF
CDR3nt: TGTGCCAGCAGTGAAAAGGGCAGGGGTCGGGAAAAACTGTTTTTT
v_gene: TRBV6-1
abundance: NA
d_gene: NA
j_gene: TRBJ1-4

CDR3aa: CASSYTGGHEQYF
CDR3nt: TGTGCCAGCAGCTACACAGGGGGCCACGAGCAGTACTTC
v_gene: TRBV7-8
abundance: NA
d_gene: TRBD1
j_gene: TRBJ2-7

CDR3aa: CASSEGGPYGYTF
CDR3nt: TGTGCCAGCAGTGAGGGGGGACCCTATGGCTACACCTTC
v_gene: TRBV6-1
abundance: NA
d_gene: NA
j_gene: TRBJ1-2

CDR3aa: CSVLPLRDRGVGTEAFF
CDR3nt: TGCAGCGTTCTTCCTCTCCGGGACAGGGGTGTGGGAACTGAAGCTTTCTTT
v_gene: TRBV29-1
abundance: once
d_gene: TRBD1
j_gene: TRBJ1-1

CDR3aa: CASSDSSRSRGNEQFF
CDR3nt: TGTGCCAGCAGTGACTCGAGTCGTAGCAGGGGGAATGAGCAGTTCTTC
v_gene: TRBV6-4
abundance: NA
d_gene: TRBD1
j_gene: TRBJ2-1

CDR3aa: CASREGQGPNEQYF
CDR3nt: TGTGCCAGCAGAGAGGGACAGGGGCCGAACGAGCAGTACTTC
v_gene: TRBV27
abundance: NA
d_gene: TRBD1
j_gene: TRBJ2-7

CDR3aa: CASSQDRGKGYTF
CDR3nt: TGCGCCAGCAGCCAAGATAGGGGGAAAGGGTACACCTTC
v_gene: TRBV4-3
abundance: NA
d_gene: NA
j_gene: TRBJ1-2

CDR3aa: CAIRPGQGWTGELFF
CDR3nt: TGTGCCATCAGGCCGGGACAGGGGTGGACCGGGGAGCTGTTTTTT
v_gene: TRBV10-3
abundance: NA
d_gene: TRBD1
j_gene: TRBJ2-2

CDR3aa: CASSTDRGQETQYF
CDR3nt: TGTGCCAGTAGTACGGACAGGGGGCAAGAGACCCAGTACTTC
v_gene: TRBV19
abundance: NA
d_gene: TRBD1
j_gene: TRBJ2-5

CDR3aa: CATSDFRGFQPQHF
CDR3nt: TGTGCCACCAGTGATTTCCGGGGGTTTCAGCCCCAGCATTTT
v_gene: TRBV24-1
abundance: NA
d_gene: NA
j_gene: TRBJ1-5

CDR3aa: CASSYSKAGTGELFF
CDR3nt: TGTGCCAGCAGTTACTCGAAGGCAGGGACCGGGGAGCTGTTTTTT
v_gene: TRBV6-5
abundance: NA
d_gene: NA
j_gene: TRBJ2-2

CDR3aa: CAHTQGGTEAFF
CDR3nt: TGTGCCCACACCCAGGGGGGCACTGAAGCTTTCTTT
v_gene: TRBV30
abundance: once
d_gene: TRBD1
j_gene: TRBJ1-1